This T cell receptor beta chain was obtained from a study of T-cell memory formation after mild COVID-19. CDR3 size: 16 residues. Deletions cut 1 base from V and 0 bases from J, with 10 bases between. Germline V CDR1 and CDR2: LGHNA, YSLEER. TCRdb analysed the 5' RACE reads with MiXCR anew, one entry per CDR3 protein. This sample has 250,000 to 350,000 distinct CDR3 sequences, with 15% to 20% found just once. Sequenced sample: PBMCs or a T cell subset sorted from them (not recorded which). This TCR was recovered from a man aged 18 to 30 who had mild COVID-19 (a few samples of this study predate the infection). Cell type and time point are not known. The rearrangement links TRBV4-3 to TRBJ1-3, with D perhaps matching TRBD1 (6 bases). CDR3 nucleotides: TGCGCCAGCAGCCAAGGGAGGGGGAACTCTGGAAACACCATATATTTT. The encoded protein is CASSQGRGNSGNTIYF.